The clone carrying this TCR beta chain was observed a few times. MiXCR, run by TCRdb on the 5' RACE reads, gives a single entry per CDR3 protein. The sample records under 400,000 distinct CDR3 sequences, around 30% being singletons. Germline V gives CDR1 SGDLS, CDR2 YYNGEE. Trimming removed 0 bases from V and 4 bases from J, with 8 bases in between. This CDR3 region has 13 residues. This sample is part of a study of T-cell memory formation after mild COVID-19. This TCR was sampled from an adult woman who had mild COVID-19 (a few samples of this study predate the infection). Cell type and time point are not known. The chain recombines TRBV9 with TRBJ2-7; D is unclear. Sequences were obtained from PBMCs or a T cell subset sorted from them (not recorded which). DNA for the CDR3: TGTGCCAGCAGCGTAGATCCGGTGTACGAGCAGTACTTC. Amino acid sequence: CASSVDPVYEQYF.